A selection of T cell receptor beta chains follows, all from one sample in a study of shared clonotypes between healthy human individuals. TCRdb keeps only in-frame clones here, not all; method: immunoSEQ multiplex PCR. The sample consists of about 820,000 clones, 90% to 95% of them appearing once. The sample consisted of naive CD8+ T cells sorted from blood. All receptors derive from a man in his thirties or forties in good health. Both conserved end residues are part of each CDR3. The order of the fields is V gene, J gene, CDR3 protein.

TRBV6-1	TRBJ2-7	CASSEAEVGAPYEQYF
TRBV5-4	TRBJ2-7	CASSSTGSTVYEQYF
TRBV28	TRBJ2-7	CASSFSGGLFGEQYF
TRBV28	TRBJ1-5	CASSQRWQGVRQPQHF
TRBV25-1	TRBJ1-2	CASSATGNYGYTF
TRBV2	TRBJ1-4	CASSNRIVGEKLFF
TRBV7-2	TRBJ2-7	CASSPSAPLLVHEQYF
TRBV7-6	TRBJ2-7	CASSRGQVYEQYF
TRBV9	TRBJ2-1	CASSLRLAGDHEQFF
TRBV27	TRBJ2-7	CASSPSRGDEQYF
TRBV20-1	TRBJ2-7	CSARDNEQYF
TRBV11-2	TRBJ2-7	CASSTGTLYEQYF
TRBV29-1	TRBJ2-1	CSGVGNEQFF
TRBV11-2	TRBJ2-1	CASSSFRTSSYNEQFF
TRBV9	TRBJ2-7	CASSGRGTGTPYEQYF
TRBV28	TRBJ2-2	CASTFRWRTENTGELFF
TRBV28	TRBJ2-3	CASSLPHRGSTDTQYF
TRBV29-1	TRBJ2-3	CSVWREDTDTQYF
TRBV9	TRBJ2-7	CASSALEAGGLYEQYF
TRBV27	TRBJ2-2	CASSFGQITGELFF
TRBV7-9	TRBJ1-2	CASSLDLRGYTF
TRBV27	TRBJ2-1	CASSLSTSGRIADEQFF
TRBV7-2	TRBJ2-7	CASSQGWRARDEQYF
TRBV7-9	TRBJ1-2	CASREVDGYTF
TRBV6-5	TRBJ1-1	CASSYSGTGGTEAFF
TRBV10-1	TRBJ2-7	CASSETRTGSRTYEQYF
TRBV14	TRBJ2-7	CASSPTSGRAVYEQYF
TRBV5-5	TRBJ1-1	CASSLSQGAVTEAFF
TRBV9	TRBJ2-1	CASSWTSGSGNEQFF
TRBV7-9	TRBJ1-4	CASSFSMAGGNEKLFF
TRBV29-1	TRBJ2-1	CSVVSSQIGISYNEQFF
TRBV15	TRBJ1-4	CATSRDDRVNEKLFF
TRBV27	TRBJ1-5	CASSLRLSNQPQHF